This TCR beta chain was profiled in a study of PD-L1 blockade in urothelial cancer. Clones were sequenced by immunoSEQ multiplex PCR, and TCRdb holds only the in-frame ones, with some missing. The profile shows about 45,000 clones, roughly 88% of them singletons. This clone was seen a handful of times. This CDR3 region has 13 residues. CDR1 is LNHNV and CDR2 is YYDKDF in the germline V gene (reference sequence). V lost 0 bases, J lost 11 bases, and 11 bases lay in between. Sequenced material: PBMCs, taken around atezolizumab (anti-PD-L1) treatment. The source is a man older than 75 with urothelial cancer. This chain connects TRBV15 to TRBJ2-1; no clear D. CDR3 protein: CATSRDRFRQQFF. CDR3 nucleotides: TGTGCCACCAGCAGAGACAGGTTCCGACAGCAGTTCTTC.